These T cell receptor beta chains were read from a single sample in a study of T cell repertoires in cytomegalovirus infection. No antigen is known for these receptors. TCRdb passed the reads through MiXCR, listing each CDR3 protein once. The sample gives 150,000 or so distinct CDR3 sequences, about a fifth of which show up once; 25% is in the top ten. Sequencing used CD8+ T cells from cultured PBMCs, obtained from culture after CMV antigen stimulation. The source is a human donor in good health (CMV status not recorded). Some clones in this sample may be carry-over from other donors' samples. CDR3s leave out the opening cysteine and the closing phenylalanine or tryptophan. Fields, in order: J gene, V gene, CDR3 protein.

TRBJ2-7 TRBV25-1 ASSDDRDEASYEQY
TRBJ1-6 TRBV27 ASSLGGRSPLH
TRBJ2-7 TRBV12-3/TRBV12-4 ASTADSYEQY
TRBJ2-3 TRBV7-2 ASSLGSRATDTQY
TRBJ1-1 TRBV7-2 ASSSRTANTEAF
TRBJ2-1 TRBV27 ASSFAGGPFNEQF
TRBJ2-7 TRBV6-5 ASSYDRFYEQY
TRBJ2-7 TRBV7-2 ASSSYLGSYEQY
TRBJ2-1 TRBV2 ASSGGPGYNEQF
TRBJ2-1 TRBV6-2/TRBV6-3 ATQTHGLAGANEQF
TRBJ2-1 TRBV7-9 ASSLVGYRVTQFGEQF
TRBJ2-1 TRBV4-1 ASSQDKRNEQF
TRBJ2-7 TRBV27 ASSFMRPLGYEQY
TRBJ2-1 TRBV7-8 ASSLSDEQF
TRBJ2-3 TRBV4-1 ASSQDSLMGADTQY